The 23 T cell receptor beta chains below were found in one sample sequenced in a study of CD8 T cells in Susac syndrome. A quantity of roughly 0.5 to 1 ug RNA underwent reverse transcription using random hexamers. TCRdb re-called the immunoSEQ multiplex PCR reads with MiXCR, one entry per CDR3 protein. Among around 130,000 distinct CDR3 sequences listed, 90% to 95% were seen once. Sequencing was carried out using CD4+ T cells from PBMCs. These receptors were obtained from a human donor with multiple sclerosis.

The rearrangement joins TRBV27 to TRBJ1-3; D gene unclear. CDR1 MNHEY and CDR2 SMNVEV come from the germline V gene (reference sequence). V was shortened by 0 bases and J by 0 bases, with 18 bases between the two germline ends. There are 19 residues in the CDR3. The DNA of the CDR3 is TGTGCCAGCAGTTTATCGACTCCGGGCCATCGAGGCTCTGGAAACACCATATATTTT. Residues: CASSLSTPGHRGSGNTIYF.

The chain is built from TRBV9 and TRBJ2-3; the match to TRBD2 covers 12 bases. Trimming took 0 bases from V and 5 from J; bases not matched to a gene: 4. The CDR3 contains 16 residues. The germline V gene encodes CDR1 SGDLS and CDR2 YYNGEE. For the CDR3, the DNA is TGTGCCAGCAGCGTAGGGACTAGCGGGACTGGAGATACGCAGTATTTT. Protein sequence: CASSVGTSGTGDTQYF.

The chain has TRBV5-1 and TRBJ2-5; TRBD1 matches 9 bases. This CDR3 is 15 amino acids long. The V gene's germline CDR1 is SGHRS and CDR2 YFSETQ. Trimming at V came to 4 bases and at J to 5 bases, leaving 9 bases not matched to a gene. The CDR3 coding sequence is TGCGCCAGCAGCACCGGACAGGGGATGGTCGAGACCCAGTACTTC. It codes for CASSTGQGMVETQYF.

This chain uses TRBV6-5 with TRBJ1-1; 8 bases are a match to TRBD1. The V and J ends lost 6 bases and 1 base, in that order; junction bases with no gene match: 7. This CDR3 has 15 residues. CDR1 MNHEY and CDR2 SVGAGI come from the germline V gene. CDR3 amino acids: CASSYRTGRNTEAFF. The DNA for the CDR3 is TGTGCCAGCAGCTACCGGACAGGGAGGAACACTGAAGCTTTCTTT.

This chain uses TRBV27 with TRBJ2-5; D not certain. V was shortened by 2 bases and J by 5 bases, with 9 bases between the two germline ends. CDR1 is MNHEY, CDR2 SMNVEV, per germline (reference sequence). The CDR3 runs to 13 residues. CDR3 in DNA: TGTGCCAGCAGTTTAAGGGTTAGGGAGACCCAGTACTTC. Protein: CASSLRVRETQYF.

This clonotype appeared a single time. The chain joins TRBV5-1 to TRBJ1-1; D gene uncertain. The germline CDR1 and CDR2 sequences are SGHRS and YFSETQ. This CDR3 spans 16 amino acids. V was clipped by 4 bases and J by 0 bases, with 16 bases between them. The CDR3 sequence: CASSPGYVNLNTEAFF. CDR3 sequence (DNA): TGCGCCAGCAGCCCCGGGTACGTGAACTTGAACACTGAAGCTTTCTTT.

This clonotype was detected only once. The CDR3 loop is CSVGLGQGAETQYF. CDR3 DNA: TGCAGCGTGGGCCTGGGACAGGGGGCCGAGACCCAGTACTTC. This sequence joins TRBV29-1 and TRBJ2-5; 12 bases map to TRBD1. Trimming at V came to 6 bases and at J to 5 bases, leaving 7 bases not matched to a gene. Per the germline V gene, CDR1 is SQVTM and CDR2 is ANQGSEA. The length of the CDR3 is 14 residues.

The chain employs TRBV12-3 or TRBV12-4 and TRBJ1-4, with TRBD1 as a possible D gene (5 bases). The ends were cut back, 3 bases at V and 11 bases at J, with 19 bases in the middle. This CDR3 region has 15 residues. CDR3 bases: TGTGCCAGCAGTTTCGCGGGACTGCAGTATAAGAAACTGTTTTTT. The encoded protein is CASSFAGLQYKKLFF.

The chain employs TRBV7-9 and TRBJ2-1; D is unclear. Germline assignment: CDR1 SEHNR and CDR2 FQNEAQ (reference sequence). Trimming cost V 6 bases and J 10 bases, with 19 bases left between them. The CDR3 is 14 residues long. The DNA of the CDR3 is TGTGCCAGCAGACCCCGTGAAATGACTGCCGAGCAGTTCTTC. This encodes CASRPREMTAEQFF.

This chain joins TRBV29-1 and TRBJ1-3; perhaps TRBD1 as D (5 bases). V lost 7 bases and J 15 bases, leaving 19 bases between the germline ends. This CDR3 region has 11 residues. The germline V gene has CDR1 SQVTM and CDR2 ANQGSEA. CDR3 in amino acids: CSALGRSAAYF. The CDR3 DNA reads TGCAGCGCGCTGGGACGTTCGGCAGCATATTTT.

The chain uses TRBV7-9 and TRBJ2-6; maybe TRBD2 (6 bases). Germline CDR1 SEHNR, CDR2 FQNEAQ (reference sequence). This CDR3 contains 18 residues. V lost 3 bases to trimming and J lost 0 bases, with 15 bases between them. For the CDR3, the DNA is TGTGCCAGCAGCTTGTTTGGGCGGGACGGCTCTGGGGCCAACGTCCTGACTTTC. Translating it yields CASSLFGRDGSGANVLTF.

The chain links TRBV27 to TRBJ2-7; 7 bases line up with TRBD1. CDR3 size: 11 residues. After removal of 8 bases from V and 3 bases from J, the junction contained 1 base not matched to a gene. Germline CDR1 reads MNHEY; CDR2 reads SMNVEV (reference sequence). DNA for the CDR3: TGTGCCAGCCGGGACAGCTACGAGCAGTACTTC. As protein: CASRDSYEQYF.

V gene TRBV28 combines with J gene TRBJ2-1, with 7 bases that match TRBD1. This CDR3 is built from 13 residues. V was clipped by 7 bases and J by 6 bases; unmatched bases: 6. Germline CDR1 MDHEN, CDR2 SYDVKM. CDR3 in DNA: TGTGCCAGCACGCCGACAGGGTTCAATGAGCAGTTCTTC. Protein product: CASTPTGFNEQFF.

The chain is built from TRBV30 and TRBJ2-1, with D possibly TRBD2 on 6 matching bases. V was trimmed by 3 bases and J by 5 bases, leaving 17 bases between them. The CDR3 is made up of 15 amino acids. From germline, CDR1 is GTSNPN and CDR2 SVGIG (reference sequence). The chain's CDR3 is CAWRPTGTGNNEQFF. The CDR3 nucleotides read TGTGCCTGGAGGCCCACCGGGACTGGGAACAATGAGCAGTTCTTC.

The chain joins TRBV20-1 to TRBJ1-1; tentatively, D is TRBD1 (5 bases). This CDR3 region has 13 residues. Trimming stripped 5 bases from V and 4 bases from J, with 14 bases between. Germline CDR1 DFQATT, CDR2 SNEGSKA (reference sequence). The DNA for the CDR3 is TGCAGTGCTCCTCAAGGGGCGACCACTGAAGCTTTCTTT. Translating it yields CSAPQGATTEAFF.

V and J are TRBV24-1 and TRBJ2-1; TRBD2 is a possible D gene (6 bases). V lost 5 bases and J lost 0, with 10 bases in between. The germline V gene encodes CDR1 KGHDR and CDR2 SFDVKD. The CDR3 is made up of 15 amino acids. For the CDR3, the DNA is TGTGCCACCAGTGTTCCCGGGAGCTCCTACAATGAGCAGTTCTTC. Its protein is CATSVPGSSYNEQFF.

The CDR3 nucleotides read TGTGCCAGCAGTTATCACCCGAGCTCCTACAATGAGCAGTTCTTC. Translated: CASSYHPSSYNEQFF. This chain links TRBV6-5 with TRBJ2-1, with unresolved D. V gave up 3 bases and J gave up 0 bases, with 9 bases separating them. CDR1 is MNHEY, CDR2 SVGAGI, per germline. The CDR3 covers 15 residues.

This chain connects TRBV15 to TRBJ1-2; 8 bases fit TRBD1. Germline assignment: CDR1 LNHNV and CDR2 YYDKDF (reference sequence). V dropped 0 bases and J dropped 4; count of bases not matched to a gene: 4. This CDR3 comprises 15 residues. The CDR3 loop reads CATSRDQGASYGYTF. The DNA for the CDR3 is TGTGCCACCAGCAGAGATCAGGGGGCAAGCTATGGCTACACCTTC.

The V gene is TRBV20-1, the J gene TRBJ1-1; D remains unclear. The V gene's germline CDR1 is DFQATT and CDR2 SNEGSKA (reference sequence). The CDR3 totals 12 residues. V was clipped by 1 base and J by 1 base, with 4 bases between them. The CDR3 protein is CSARVGNTEAFF. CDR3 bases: TGCAGTGCTAGAGTCGGGAACACTGAAGCTTTCTTT.

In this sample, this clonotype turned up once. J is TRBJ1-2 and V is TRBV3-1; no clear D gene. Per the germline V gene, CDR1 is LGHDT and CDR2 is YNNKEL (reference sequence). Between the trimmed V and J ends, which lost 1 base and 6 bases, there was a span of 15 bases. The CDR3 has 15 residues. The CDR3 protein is CASSQVPRPNDGYTF. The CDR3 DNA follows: TGTGCCAGCAGCCAAGTACCCAGGCCCAACGATGGCTACACCTTC. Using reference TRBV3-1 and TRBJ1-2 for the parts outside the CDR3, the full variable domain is DTAVSQTPKYLVTQMGNDKSIKCEQNLGHDTMYWYKQDSKKFLKIMFSYNNKELIINETVPNRFSPKSPDKAHLNLHINSLELGDSAVYFCASSQVPRPNDGYTFGSGTRLTVV.

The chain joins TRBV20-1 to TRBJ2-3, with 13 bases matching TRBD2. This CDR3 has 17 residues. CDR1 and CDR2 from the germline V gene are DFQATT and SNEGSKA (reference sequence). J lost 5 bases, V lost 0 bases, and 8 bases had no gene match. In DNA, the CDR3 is TGCAGTGCTAGAGACATAACTAGCGGGAGGGCGAGAGATACGCAGTATTTT. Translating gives CSARDITSGRARDTQYF.

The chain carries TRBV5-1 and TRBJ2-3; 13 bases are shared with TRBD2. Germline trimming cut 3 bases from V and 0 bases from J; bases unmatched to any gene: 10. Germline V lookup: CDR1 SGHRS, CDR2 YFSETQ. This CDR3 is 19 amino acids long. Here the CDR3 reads CASSSPGTSGIASTDTQYF. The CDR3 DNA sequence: TGCGCCAGCAGCTCCCCCGGGACTAGCGGGATTGCTAGCACAGATACGCAGTATTTT.

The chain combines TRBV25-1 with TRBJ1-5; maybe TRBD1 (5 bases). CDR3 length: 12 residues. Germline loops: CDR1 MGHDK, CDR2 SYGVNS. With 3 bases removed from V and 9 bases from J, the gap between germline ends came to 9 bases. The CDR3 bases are TGTGCCAGCAGTGAGGGGGGGAGGCCCCAGCATTTT. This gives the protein CASSEGGRPQHF.